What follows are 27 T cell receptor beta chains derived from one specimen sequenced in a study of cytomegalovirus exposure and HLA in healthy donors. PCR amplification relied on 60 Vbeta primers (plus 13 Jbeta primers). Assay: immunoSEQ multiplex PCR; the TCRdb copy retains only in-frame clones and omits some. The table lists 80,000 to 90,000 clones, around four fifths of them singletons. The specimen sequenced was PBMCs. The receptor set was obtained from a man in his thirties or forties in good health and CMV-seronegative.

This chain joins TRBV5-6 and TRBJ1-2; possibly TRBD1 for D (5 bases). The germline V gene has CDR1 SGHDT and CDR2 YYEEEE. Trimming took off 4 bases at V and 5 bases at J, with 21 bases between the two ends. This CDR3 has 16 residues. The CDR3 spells CASSPTTRQYPYGYTF. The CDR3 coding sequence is TGTGCCAGCAGCCCTACCACGCGACAGTACCCTTATGGCTACACCTTC.

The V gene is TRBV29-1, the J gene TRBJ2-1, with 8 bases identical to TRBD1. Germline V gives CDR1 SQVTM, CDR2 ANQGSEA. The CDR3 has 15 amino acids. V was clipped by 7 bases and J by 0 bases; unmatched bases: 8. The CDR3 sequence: CSERTGRGSYNEQFF. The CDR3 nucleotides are TGCAGCGAACGGACAGGGCGAGGCTCCTACAATGAGCAGTTCTTC.

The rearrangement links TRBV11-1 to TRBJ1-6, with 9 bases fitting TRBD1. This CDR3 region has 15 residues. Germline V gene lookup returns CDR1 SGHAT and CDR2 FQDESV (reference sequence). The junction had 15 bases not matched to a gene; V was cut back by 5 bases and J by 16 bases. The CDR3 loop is CASSIVRDREVKLHF. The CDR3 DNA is TGTGCCAGCAGCATAGTCCGGGACAGGGAGGTAAAACTCCACTTT.

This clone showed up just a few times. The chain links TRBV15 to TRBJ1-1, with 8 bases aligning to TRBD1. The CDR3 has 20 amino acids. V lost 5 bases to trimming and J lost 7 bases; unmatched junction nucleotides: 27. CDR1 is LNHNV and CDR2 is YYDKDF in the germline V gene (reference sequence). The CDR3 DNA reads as TGTGCCACCAGCGGGTTATTTATGGTTCCCGACAGGGGCCCGATGGGTGAAGCTTTCTTT. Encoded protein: CATSGLFMVPDRGPMGEAFF.

CDR3 sequence reads: CASSGDRLNTGELFF. CDR3 in DNA: TGTGCCAGCAGCGGGGACAGGTTGAACACCGGGGAGCTGTTTTTT. The chain is built from TRBV9 and TRBJ2-2; 8 bases align to TRBD1. CDR1 and CDR2 from the germline V gene are SGDLS and YYNGEE. CDR3 size: 15 residues. Germline trimming cut 3 bases from V and 1 base from J; bases unmatched to any gene: 2.

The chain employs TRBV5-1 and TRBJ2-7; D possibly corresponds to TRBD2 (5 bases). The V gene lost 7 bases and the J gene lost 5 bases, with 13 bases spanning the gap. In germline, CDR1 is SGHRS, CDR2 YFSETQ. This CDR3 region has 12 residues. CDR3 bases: TGCGCCAGCCGAGGGCAAGGGCACGAGCAGTACTTC. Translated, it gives CASRGQGHEQYF.

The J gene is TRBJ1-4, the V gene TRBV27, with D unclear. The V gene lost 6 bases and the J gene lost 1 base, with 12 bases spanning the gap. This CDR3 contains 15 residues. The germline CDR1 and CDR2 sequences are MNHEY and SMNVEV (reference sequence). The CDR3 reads CASSPYFQTNEKLFF. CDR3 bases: TGTGCCAGCAGCCCCTACTTTCAAACTAATGAAAAACTGTTTTTT.

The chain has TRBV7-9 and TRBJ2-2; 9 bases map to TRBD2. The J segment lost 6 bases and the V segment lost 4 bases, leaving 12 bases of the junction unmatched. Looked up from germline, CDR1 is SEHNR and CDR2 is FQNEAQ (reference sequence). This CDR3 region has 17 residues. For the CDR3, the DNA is TGTGCCAGCAGCTCTGCCAGGGCTAGCGGGGTGTCCGGGGAGCTGTTTTTT. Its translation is CASSSARASGVSGELFF.

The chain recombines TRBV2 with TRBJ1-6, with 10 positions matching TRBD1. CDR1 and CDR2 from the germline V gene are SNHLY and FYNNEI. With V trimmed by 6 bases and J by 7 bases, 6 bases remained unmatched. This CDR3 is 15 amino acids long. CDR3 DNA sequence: TGTGCCAGCAGGTACGGGGACAGGGGCAATTCACCCCTCCACTTT. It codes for CASRYGDRGNSPLHF.

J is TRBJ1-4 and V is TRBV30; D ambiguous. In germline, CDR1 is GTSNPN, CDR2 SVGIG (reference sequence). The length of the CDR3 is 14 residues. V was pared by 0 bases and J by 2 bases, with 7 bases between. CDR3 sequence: CAWSVTPTNEKLFF. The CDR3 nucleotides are TGTGCCTGGAGTGTAACACCGACTAATGAAAAACTGTTTTTT. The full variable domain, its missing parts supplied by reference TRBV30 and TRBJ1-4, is SQTIHQWPATLVQPVGSPLSLECTVEGTSNPNLYWYRQAAGRGLQLLFYSVGIGQISSEVPQNLSASRPQDRQFILSSKKLLLSDSGFYLCAWSVTPTNEKLFFGSGTQLSVL.

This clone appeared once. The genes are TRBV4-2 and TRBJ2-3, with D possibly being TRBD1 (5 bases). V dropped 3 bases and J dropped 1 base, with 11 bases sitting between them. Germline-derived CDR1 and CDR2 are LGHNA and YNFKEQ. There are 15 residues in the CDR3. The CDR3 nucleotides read TGTGCCAGCAGCCAGGAACAACAGGGCACAGATACGCAGTATTTT. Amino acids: CASSQEQQGTDTQYF.

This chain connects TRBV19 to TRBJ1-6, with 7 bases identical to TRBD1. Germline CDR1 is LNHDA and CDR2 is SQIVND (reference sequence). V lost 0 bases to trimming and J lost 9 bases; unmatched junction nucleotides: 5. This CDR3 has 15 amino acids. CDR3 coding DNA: TGTGCCAGTAGTATAGATCGACAGGGCGGTTCACCCCTCCACTTT. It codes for CASSIDRQGGSPLHF.

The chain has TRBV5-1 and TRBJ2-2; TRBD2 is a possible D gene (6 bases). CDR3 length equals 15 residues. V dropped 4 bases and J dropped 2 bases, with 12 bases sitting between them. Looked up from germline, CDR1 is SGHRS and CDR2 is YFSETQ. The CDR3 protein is CASSTGTANTGELFF. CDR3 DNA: TGCGCCAGCAGCACCGGGACTGCAAACACCGGGGAGCTGTTTTTT.

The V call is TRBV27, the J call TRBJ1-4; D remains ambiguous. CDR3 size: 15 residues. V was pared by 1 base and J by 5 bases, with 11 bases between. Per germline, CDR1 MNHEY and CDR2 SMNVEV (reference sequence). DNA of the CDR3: TGTGCCAGCAGTTTATTCGGGGATGACAATGAAAAACTGTTTTTT. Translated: CASSLFGDDNEKLFF.

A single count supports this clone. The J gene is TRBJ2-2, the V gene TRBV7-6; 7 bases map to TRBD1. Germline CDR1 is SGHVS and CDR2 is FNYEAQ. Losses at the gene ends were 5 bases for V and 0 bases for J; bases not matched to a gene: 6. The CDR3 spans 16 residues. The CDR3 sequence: CASSPRTGSNTGELFF. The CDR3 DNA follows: TGTGCCAGCAGCCCAAGGACAGGATCGAACACCGGGGAGCTGTTTTTT.

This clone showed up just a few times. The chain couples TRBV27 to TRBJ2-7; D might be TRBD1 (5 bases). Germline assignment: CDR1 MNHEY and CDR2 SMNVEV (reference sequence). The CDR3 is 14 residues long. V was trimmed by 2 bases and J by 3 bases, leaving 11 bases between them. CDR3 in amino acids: CASSLSAGNYEQYF. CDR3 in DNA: TGTGCCAGCAGTTTAAGCGCAGGGAACTACGAGCAGTACTTC.

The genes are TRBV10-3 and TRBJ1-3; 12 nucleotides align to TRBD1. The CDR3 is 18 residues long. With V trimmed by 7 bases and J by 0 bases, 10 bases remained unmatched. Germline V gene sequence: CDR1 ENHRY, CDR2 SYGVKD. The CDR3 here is CAITRDRGPVLSGNTIYF. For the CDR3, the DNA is TGTGCCATCACCCGGGACAGGGGGCCTGTTCTCTCTGGAAACACCATATATTTT.

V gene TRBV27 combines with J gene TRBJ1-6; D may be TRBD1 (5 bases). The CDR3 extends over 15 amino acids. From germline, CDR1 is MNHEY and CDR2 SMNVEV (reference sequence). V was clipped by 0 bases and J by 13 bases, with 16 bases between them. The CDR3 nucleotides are TGTGCCAGCAGTTTATCGCAGGGAGGGGCTTCGCCCCTCCACTTT. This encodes CASSLSQGGASPLHF.

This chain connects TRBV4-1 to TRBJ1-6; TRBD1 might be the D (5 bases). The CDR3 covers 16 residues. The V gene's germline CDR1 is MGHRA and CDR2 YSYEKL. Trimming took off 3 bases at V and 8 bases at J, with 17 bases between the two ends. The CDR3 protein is CASSQRGGLGDSPLHF. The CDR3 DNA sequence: TGCGCCAGCAGCCAGCGCGGGGGTTTGGGGGATTCACCCCTCCACTTT.

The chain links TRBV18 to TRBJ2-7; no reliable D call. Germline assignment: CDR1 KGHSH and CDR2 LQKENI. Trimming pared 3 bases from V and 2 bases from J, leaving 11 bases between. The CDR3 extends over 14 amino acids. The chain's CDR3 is CASSPAAVPYEQYF. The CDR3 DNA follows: TGTGCCAGCTCACCGGCTGCGGTCCCCTACGAGCAGTACTTC.

CDR3: CASSEVGQGVRRETQYF. In DNA form, the CDR3 reads TGTGCCAGCAGTGAAGTCGGACAGGGGGTACGAAGAGAGACCCAGTACTTC. This chain joins TRBV25-1 and TRBJ2-5; 10 bases are a match to TRBD1. This CDR3 contains 17 residues. Germline loops: CDR1 MGHDK, CDR2 SYGVNS. V was clipped by 2 bases and J by 4 bases; unmatched bases: 10.

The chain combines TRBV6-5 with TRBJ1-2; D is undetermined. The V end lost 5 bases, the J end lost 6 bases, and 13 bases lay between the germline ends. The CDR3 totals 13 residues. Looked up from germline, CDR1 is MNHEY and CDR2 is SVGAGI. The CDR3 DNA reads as TGTGCCAGCAGTGACAAGGTGGGCGATGGCTACACCTTC. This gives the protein CASSDKVGDGYTF.

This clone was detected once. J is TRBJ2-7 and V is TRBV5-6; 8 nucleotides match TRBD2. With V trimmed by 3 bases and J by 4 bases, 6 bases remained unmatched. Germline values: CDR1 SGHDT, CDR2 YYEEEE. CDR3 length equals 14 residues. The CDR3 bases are TGTGCCAGCAGCTATAGCGGGGCTCCGTACGAGCAGTACTTC. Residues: CASSYSGAPYEQYF. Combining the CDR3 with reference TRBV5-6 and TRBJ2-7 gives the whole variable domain DAGVTQSPTHLIKTRGQQVTLRCSPKSGHDTVSWYQQALGQGPQFIFQYYEEEERQRGNFPDRFSGHQFPNYSSELNVNALLLGDSALYLCASSYSGAPYEQYFGPGTRLTVT.

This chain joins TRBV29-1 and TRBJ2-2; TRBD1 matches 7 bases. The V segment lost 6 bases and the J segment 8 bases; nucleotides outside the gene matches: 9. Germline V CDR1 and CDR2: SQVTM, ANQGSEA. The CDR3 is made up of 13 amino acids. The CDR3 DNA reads TGCAGCGTAGGGACAGTGGACGTAGGGGAGCTGTTTTTT. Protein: CSVGTVDVGELFF.

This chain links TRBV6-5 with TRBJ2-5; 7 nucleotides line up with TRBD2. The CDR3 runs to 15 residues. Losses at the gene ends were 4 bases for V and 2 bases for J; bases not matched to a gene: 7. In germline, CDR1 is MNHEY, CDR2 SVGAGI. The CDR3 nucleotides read TGTGCCAGCAGTTCCCCACTAGCGATTCAAGAGACCCAGTACTTC. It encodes CASSSPLAIQETQYF.

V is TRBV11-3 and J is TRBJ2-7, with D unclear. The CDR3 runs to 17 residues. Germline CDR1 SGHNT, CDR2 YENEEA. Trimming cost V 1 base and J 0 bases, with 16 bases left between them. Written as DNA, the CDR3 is TGTGCCAGCAGCTTAGGTTATTCACTGAGGAGCTCCTACGAGCAGTACTTC. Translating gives CASSLGYSLRSSYEQYF.

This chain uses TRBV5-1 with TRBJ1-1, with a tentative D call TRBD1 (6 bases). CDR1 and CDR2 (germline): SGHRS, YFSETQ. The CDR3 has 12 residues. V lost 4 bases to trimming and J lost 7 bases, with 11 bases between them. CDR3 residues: CASSPPRGEAFF. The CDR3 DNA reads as TGCGCCAGCAGCCCTCCCAGGGGTGAAGCTTTCTTT.